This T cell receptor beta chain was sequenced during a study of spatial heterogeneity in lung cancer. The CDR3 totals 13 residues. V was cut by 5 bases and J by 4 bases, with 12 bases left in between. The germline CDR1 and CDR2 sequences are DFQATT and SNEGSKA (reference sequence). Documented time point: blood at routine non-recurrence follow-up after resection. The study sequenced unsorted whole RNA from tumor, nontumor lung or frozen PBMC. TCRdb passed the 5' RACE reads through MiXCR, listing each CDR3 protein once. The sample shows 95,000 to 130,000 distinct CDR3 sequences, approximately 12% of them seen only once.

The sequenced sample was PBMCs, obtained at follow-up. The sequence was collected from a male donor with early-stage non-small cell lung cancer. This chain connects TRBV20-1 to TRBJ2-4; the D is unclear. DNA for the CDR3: TGCAGTGCTCGAAACAGAGAAAAAAACATTCAGTACTTC. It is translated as CSARNREKNIQYF.